These 7 T cell receptor beta chains share one sample of origin, sequenced in a study of regulatory T cells in long-lasting Graves disease. Construction of TCR beta libraries relied on iRepertoire HTBI primers and on Arm-PCR targeting CDR3 regions. A single record per CDR3 protein comes from TCRdb applying MiXCR to the multiplex PCR reads. Among about 420,000 distinct CDR3 sequences, less than 20% were seen once, and the ten largest hold about 23%. Sample time point: newly diagnosed GD, antithyroid drugs for less than 3 months. RNA from PBMCs was the source of the TCR library. This sample also belongs to another study, concerning T cells in Graves' hyperthyroidism and ophthalmopathy.

Sample: peripheral blood mononuclear cells (PBMCs), taken at new diagnosis, from a patient treated with antithyroid drugs. The receptor set was obtained from a young woman with Graves disease.

This clonotype was counted ten times or more. V gene TRBV30 combines with J gene TRBJ2-1; possibly TRBD2 for D (6 bases). This CDR3 spans 12 amino acids. V lost 7 bases to trimming and J lost 5 bases, with 12 bases between them. The germline V gene has CDR1 GTSNPN and CDR2 SVGIG (reference sequence). CDR3 loop: CAFGTYHNEQFF. CDR3 DNA: TGTGCCTTCGGGACTTACCACAATGAGCAGTTCTTC.

This clonotype appeared a few times. This chain uses TRBV29-1 with TRBJ1-1; D is unclear. Germline assignment: CDR1 SQVTM and CDR2 ANQGSEA. Trimming pared 3 bases from V and 5 bases from J, leaving 10 bases between. The CDR3 consists of 12 residues. CDR3 coding DNA: TGCAGCGTTGAGGCCTCGTTTACTGAAGCTTTCTTT. Its translation: CSVEASFTEAFF.

This clonotype was found a few times. The gene calls are TRBV6-9 and TRBJ1-5; D is unclear. Germline CDR1 and CDR2: MNHGY and SVAAGI. The CDR3 has 13 amino acids. The germline V and J ends were trimmed by 2 bases and 6 bases, with 8 bases remaining between them. CDR3 coding DNA: TGTGCCAGCAGTTATGAAGGCGTTCAGCCCCAGCATTTT. It is translated as CASSYEGVQPQHF.

This clonotype was seen more than once but under ten times. The V call is TRBV29-1, the J call TRBJ1-4; possibly TRBD1 for D (6 bases). The germline V gene has CDR1 SQVTM and CDR2 ANQGSEA. The V end lost 5 bases, the J end lost 6 bases, and 19 bases lay between the germline ends. The CDR3 is 15 residues long. The CDR3 bases are TGCAGCGTTCAAGCGTGGGGCAAGGGGGATGAAAAACTGTTTTTT. This encodes CSVQAWGKGDEKLFF.

This clonotype was observed many times. The J gene is TRBJ2-5, the V gene TRBV29-1; the D gene is possibly TRBD1 (5 bases). Looked up from germline, CDR1 is SQVTM and CDR2 is ANQGSEA. This CDR3 comprises 11 residues. Between the trimmed V and J ends, which lost 6 bases and 4 bases, there was a span of 9 bases. The CDR3 DNA reads TGCAGCGTCCCAAGGGGAGAGACCCAGTACTTC. Its protein is CSVPRGETQYF.

This clonotype was recorded a few times. The chain recombines TRBV2 with TRBJ2-1, with TRBD2 identical over 7 bases. Germline V CDR1 and CDR2: SNHLY, FYNNEI. Unmatched junction bases numbered 9, after V lost 7 bases and J lost 9 bases. This CDR3 is built from 13 residues. The CDR3 DNA is TGTGCCAGCATTATGGGAGGGCCGGGTGAGCAGTTCTTC. Its translation: CASIMGGPGEQFF. The full variable domain, completed using reference TRBV2 and TRBJ2-1, is EPEVTQTPSHQVTQMGQEVILRCVPISNHLYFYWYRQILGQKVEFLVSFYNNEISEKSEIFDDQFSVERPDGSNFTLKIRSTKLEDSAMYFCASIMGGPGEQFFGPGTRLTVL.

This clonotype was found a few times. The V call is TRBV20-1, the J call TRBJ2-1; D call uncertain. Trimming left V 2 bases short and J 6 bases short, with 5 bases between. Per germline, CDR1 DFQATT and CDR2 SNEGSKA (reference sequence). The CDR3 runs to 11 residues. The CDR3 is CSARSVNEQFF. CDR3 bases: TGCAGTGCTAGAAGTGTCAATGAGCAGTTCTTC.